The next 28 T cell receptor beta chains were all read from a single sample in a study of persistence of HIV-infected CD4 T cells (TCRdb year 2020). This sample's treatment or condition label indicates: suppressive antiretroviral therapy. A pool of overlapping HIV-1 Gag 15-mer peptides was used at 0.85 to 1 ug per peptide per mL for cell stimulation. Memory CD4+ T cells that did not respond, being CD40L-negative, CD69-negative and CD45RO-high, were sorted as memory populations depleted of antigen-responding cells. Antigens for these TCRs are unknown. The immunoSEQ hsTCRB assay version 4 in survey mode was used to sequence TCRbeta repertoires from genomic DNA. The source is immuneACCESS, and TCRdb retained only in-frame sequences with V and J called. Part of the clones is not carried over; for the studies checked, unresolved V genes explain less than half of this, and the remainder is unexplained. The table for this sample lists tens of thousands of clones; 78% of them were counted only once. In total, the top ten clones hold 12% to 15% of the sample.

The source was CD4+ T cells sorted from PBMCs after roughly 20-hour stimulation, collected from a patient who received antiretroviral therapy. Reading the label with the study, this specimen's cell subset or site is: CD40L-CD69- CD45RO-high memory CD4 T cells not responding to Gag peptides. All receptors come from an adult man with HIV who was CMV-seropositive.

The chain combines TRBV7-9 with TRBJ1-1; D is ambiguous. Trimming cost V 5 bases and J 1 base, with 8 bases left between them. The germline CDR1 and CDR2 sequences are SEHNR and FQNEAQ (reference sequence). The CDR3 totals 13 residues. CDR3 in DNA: TGTGCCAGCAGCACGGGAGGGAACACTGAAGCTTTCTTT. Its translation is CASSTGGNTEAFF.

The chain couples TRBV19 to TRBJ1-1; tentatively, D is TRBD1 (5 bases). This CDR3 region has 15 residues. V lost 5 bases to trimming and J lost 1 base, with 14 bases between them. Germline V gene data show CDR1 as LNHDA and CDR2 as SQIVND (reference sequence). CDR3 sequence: CASSLRGAGNTEAFF. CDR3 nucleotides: TGTGCCAGTAGTTTACGGGGCGCTGGGAACACTGAAGCTTTCTTT.

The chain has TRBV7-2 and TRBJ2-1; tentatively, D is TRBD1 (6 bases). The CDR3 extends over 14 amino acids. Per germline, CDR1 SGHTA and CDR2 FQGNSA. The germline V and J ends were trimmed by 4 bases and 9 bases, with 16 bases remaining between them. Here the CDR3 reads CASSSTGWGGEQFF. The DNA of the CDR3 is TGTGCCAGCAGCTCAACAGGGTGGGGTGGTGAGCAGTTCTTC.

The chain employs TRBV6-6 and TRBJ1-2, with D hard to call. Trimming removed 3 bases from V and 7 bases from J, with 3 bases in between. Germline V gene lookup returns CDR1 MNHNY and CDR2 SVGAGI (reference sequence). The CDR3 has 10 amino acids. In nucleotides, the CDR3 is TGTGCCAGCAGTTATATTGGCTACACCTTC. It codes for CASSYIGYTF.

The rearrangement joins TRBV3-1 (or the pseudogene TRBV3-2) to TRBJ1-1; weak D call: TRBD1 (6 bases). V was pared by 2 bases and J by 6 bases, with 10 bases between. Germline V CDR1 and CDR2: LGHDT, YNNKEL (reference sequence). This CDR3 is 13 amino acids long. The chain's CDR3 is CASSQLGGPEAFF. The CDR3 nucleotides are TGTGCCAGCAGCCAACTTGGGGGCCCTGAAGCTTTCTTT.

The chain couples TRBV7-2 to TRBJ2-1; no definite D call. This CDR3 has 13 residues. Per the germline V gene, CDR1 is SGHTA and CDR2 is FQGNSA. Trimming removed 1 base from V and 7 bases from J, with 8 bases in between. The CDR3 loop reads CASSLVGRNEQFF. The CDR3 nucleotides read TGTGCCAGCAGCTTAGTCGGTAGGAATGAGCAGTTCTTC.

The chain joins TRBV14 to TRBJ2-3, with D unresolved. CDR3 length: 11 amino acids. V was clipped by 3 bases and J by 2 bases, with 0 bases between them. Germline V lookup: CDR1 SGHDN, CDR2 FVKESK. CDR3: CASSHTDTQYF. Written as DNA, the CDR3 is TGTGCCAGCAGCCACACAGATACGCAGTATTTT.

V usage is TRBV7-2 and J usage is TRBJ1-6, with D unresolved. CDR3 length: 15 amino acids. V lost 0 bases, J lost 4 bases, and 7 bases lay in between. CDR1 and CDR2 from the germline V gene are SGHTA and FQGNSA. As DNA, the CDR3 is TGTGCCAGCAGCTTAGCGCGGCAGTATAATTCACCCCTCCACTTT. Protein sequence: CASSLARQYNSPLHF.

The DNA for the CDR3 is TGTGCCATCAGGCCGGGACAGGGGGTCGATGAGCAGTTCTTC. Encoded protein: CAIRPGQGVDEQFF. The rearrangement joins TRBV10-3 to TRBJ2-1; 11 bases map to TRBD1. CDR1 and CDR2 (germline): ENHRY, SYGVKD. The CDR3 extends over 14 amino acids. Trimming removed 6 bases from V and 8 bases from J; junction bases left unmatched: 6.

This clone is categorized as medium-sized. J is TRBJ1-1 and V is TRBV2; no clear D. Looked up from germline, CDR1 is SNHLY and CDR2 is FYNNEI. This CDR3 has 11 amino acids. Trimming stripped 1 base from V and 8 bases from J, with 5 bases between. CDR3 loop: CASSEEAEAFF. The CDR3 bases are TGTGCCAGCAGTGAAGAGGCAGAAGCTTTCTTT.

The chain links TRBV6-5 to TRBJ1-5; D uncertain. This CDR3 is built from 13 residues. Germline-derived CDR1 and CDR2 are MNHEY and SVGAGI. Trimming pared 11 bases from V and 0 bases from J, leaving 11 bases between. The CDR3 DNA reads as TGTGCCGCGAGTTTTGCTAGCAATCAGCCCCAGCATTTT. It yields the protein CAASFASNQPQHF.

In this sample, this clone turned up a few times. CDR3 nucleotides: TGTGCCAGCTTTACGGGGGGCATCTATGGCTACACCTTC. The encoded protein is CASFTGGIYGYTF. The chain employs TRBV28 and TRBJ1-2, with D possibly being TRBD1 (6 bases). CDR1 and CDR2 (germline): MDHEN, SYDVKM. This CDR3 is built from 13 residues. V lost 8 bases to trimming and J lost 4 bases, with 14 bases between them.

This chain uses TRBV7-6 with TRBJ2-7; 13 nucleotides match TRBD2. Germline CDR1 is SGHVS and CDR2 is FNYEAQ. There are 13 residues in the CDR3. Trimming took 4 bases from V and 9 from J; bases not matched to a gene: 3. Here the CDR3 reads CASSSGTSGVQYF. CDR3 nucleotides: TGTGCCAGCAGCTCCGGGACTAGCGGGGTGCAGTACTTC.

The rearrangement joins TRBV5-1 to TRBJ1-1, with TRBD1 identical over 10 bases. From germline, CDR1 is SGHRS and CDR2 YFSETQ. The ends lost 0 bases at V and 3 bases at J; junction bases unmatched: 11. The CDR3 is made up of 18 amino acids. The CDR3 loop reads CASSLVTRTGGVYTEAFF. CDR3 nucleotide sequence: TGCGCCAGCAGCTTGGTCACCCGGACAGGGGGTGTTTACACTGAAGCTTTCTTT.

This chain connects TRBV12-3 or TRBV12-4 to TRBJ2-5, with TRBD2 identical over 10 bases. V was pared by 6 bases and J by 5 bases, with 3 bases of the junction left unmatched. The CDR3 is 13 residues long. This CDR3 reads CASRNSGGETQYF. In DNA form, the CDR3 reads TGTGCCAGCAGGAATAGCGGGGGGGAGACCCAGTACTTC.

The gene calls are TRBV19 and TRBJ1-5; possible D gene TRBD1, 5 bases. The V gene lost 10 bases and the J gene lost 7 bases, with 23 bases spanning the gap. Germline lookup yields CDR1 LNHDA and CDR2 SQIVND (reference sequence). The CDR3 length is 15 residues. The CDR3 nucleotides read TGTGCCACCTCACCAGGAAGGGGAGTAGGACAGCCCCAGCATTTT. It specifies CATSPGRGVGQPQHF.

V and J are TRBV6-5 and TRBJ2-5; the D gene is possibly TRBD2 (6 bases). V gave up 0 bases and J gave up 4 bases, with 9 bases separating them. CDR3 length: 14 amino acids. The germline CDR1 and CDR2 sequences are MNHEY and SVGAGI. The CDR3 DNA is TGTGCCAGCAGTTACTCGCAGGGAGGAGAGACCCAGTACTTC. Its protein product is CASSYSQGGETQYF.

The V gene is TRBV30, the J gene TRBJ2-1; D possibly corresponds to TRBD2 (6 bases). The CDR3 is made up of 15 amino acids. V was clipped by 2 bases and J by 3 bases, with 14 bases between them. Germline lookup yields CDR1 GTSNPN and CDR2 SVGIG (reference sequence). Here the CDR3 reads CAWSRLSGFYNEQFF. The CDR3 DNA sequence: TGTGCCTGGAGTCGCCTTAGCGGTTTCTACAATGAGCAGTTCTTC.

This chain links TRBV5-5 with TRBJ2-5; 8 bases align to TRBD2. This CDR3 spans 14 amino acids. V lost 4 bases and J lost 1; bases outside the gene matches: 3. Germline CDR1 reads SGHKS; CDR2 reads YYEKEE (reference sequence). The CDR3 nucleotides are TGTGCCAGCAGCGCCGGGGGGGCCCAAGAGACCCAGTACTTC. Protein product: CASSAGGAQETQYF. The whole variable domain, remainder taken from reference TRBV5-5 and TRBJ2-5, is DAGVTQSPTHLIKTRGQQVTLRCSPISGHKSVSWYQQVLGQGPQFIFQYYEKEERGRGNFPDRFSARQFPNYSSELNVNALLLGDSALYLCASSAGGAQETQYFGPGTRLLVL.

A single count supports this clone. CDR3 sequence: CASSVAAGEAGNTIYF. As DNA, the CDR3 is TGTGCCAGCAGCGTAGCTGCAGGGGAAGCTGGAAACACCATATATTTT. The chain employs TRBV9 and TRBJ1-3; tentative D call: TRBD1 (6 bases). The germline CDR1 and CDR2 sequences are SGDLS and YYNGEE. Trimming took 0 bases from V and 2 from J, leaving 12 bases between them. CDR3 length equals 16 residues.

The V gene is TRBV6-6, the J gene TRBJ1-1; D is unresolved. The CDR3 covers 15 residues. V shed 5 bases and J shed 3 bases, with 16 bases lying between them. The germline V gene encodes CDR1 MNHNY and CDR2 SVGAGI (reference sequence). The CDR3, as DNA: TGTGCCAGCAGTCGACGGTCAACTTATGACACTGAAGCTTTCTTT. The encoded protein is CASSRRSTYDTEAFF.

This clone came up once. The CDR3 coding sequence is TGTGCCAGCAGCGTAGGCCCCTCTGGGTTATCAGGGACTGAAGCTTTCTTT. It encodes CASSVGPSGLSGTEAFF. This chain connects TRBV9 to TRBJ1-1; a weak D match, TRBD1 (5 bases). Germline values: CDR1 SGDLS, CDR2 YYNGEE. The CDR3 loop spans 17 amino acids. V lost 0 bases and J 5 bases, leaving 20 bases between the germline ends.

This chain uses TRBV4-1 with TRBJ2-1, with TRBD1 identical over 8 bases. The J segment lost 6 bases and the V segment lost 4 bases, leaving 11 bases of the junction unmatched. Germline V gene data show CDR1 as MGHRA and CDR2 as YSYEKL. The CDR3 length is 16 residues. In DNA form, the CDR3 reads TGCGCCAGCAGCCCGGACACTGGACAGGGAAGCAATGAGCAGTTCTTC. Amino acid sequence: CASSPDTGQGSNEQFF.

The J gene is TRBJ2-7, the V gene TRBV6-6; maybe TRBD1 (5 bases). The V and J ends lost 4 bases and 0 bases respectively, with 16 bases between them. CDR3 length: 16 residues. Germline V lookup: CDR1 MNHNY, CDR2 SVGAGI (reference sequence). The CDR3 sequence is CASSSLGRALSYEQYF. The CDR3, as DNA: TGTGCCAGCAGTTCTCTCGGCAGGGCTCTCTCCTACGAGCAGTACTTC.

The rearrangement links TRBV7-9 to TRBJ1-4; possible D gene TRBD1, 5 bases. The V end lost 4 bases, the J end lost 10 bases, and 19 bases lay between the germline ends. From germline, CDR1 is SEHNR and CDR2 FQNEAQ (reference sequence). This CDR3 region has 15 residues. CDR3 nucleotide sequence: TGTGCCAGCAGCTCCCGGGACCTCCGACTTGGAAAACTGTTTTTT. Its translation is CASSSRDLRLGKLFF. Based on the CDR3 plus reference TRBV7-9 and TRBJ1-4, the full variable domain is DTGVSQNPRHKITKRGQNVTFRCDPISEHNRLYWYRQTLGQGPEFLTYFQNEAQLEKSRLLSDRFSAERPKGSFSTLEIQRTEQGDSAMYLCASSSRDLRLGKLFFGSGTQLSVL.

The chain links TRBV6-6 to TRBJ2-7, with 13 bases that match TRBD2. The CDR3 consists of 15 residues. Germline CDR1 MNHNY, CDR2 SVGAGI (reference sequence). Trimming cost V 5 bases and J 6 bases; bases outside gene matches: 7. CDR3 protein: CASSQRLAGGSEQYF. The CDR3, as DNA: TGTGCCAGCAGTCAAAGACTAGCGGGGGGAAGCGAGCAGTACTTC.

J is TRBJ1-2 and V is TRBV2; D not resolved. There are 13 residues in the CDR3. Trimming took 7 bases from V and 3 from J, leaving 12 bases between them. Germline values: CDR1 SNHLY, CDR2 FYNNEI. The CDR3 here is CASKVVIDYGYTF. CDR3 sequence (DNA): TGTGCCAGCAAGGTGGTGATTGACTATGGCTACACCTTC.

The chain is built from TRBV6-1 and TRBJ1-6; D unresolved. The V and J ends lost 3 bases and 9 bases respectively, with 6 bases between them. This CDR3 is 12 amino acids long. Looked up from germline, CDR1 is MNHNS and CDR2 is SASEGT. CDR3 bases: TGTGCCAGCAGTGACACCTTTTCACCCCTCCACTTT. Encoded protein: CASSDTFSPLHF.